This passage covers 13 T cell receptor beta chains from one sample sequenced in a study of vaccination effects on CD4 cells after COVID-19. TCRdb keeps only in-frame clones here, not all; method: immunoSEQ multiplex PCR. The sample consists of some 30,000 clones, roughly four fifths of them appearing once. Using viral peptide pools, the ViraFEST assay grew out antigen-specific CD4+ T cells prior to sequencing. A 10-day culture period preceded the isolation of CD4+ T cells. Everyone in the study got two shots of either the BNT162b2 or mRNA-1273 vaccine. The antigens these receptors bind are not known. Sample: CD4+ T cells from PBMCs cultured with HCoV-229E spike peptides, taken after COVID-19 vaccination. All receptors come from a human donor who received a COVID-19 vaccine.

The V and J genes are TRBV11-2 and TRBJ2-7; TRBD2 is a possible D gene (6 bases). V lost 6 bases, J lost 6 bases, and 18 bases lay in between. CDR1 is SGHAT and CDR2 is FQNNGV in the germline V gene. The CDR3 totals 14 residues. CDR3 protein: CASRTSGLGSEQYF. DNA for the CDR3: TGTGCCAGCAGAACCAGCGGGTTGGGTAGCGAGCAGTACTTC. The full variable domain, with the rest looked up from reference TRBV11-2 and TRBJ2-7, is EAGVAQSPRYKIIEKRQSVAFWCNPISGHATLYWYQQILGQGPKLLIQFQNNGVVDDSQLPKDRFSAERLKGVDSTLKIQPAKLEDSAVYLCASRTSGLGSEQYFGPGTRLTVT.

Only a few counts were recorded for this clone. The CDR3 loop reads CASSLGIRTGPHEQYF. The DNA of the CDR3 is TGTGCCAGCAGCCTGGGGATTAGGACAGGGCCCCACGAGCAGTACTTC. The J gene is TRBJ2-7, the V gene TRBV5-6; 8 bases are a match to TRBD1. This CDR3 is 16 amino acids long. The trim removed 4 bases at V and 5 bases at J, leaving 14 bases unmatched. Germline assignment: CDR1 SGHDT and CDR2 YYEEEE.

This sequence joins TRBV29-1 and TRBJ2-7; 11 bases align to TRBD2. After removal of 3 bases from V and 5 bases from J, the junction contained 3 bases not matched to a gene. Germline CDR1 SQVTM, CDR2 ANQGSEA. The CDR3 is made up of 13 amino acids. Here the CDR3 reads CSVDTSGSNEQYF. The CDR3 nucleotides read TGCAGCGTTGATACTAGCGGGAGTAACGAGCAGTACTTC.

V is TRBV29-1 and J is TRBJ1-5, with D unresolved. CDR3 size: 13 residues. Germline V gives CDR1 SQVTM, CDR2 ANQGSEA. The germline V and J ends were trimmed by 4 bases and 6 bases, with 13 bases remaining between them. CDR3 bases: TGCAGCGTTGCGGGAGGCCCTAGTCAGCCCCAGCATTTT. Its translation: CSVAGGPSQPQHF. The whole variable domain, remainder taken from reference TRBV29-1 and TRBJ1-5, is SAVISQKPSRDICQRGTSLTIQCQVDSQVTMMFWYRQQPGQSLTLIATANQGSEATYESGFVIDKFPISRPNLTFSTLTVSNMSPEDSSIYLCSVAGGPSQPQHFGDGTRLSIL.

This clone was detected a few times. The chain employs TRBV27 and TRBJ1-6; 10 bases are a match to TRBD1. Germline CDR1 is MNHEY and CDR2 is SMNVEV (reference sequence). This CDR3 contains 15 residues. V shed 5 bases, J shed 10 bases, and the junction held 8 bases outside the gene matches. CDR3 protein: CASSPLGTGVSPLHF. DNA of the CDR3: TGTGCCAGCAGTCCTCTGGGGACAGGGGTCTCACCCCTCCACTTT.

Here the CDR3 DNA reads TGTGCCAGCAGTTACGCACAGGGGGCTGAAGCTTTCTTT. Translating it yields CASSYAQGAEAFF. This chain links TRBV6-5 with TRBJ1-1, with 8 bases matching TRBD1. J gave up 6 bases and V 2 bases, and 2 bases lay outside the gene matches. CDR1 MNHEY and CDR2 SVGAGI come from the germline V gene. This CDR3 is 13 amino acids long.

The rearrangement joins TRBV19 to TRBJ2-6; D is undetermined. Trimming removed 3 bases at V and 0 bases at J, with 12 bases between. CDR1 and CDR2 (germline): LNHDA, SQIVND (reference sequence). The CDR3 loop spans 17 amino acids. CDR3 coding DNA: TGTGCCAGTAGTATTTTGATGGGGAACTCTGGGGCCAACGTCCTGACTTTC. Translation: CASSILMGNSGANVLTF.

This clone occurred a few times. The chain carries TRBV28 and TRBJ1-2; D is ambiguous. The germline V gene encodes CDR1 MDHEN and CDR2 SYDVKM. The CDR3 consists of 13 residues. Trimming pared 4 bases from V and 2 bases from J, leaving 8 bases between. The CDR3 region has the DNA TGTGCCAGCAGTTCACACGAAAACTATGGCTACACCTTC. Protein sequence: CASSSHENYGYTF.

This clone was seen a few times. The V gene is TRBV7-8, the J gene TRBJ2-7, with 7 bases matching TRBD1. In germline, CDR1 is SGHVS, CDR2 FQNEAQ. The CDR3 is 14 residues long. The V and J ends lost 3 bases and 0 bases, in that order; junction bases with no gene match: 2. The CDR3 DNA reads TGTGCCAGCAGCTTGGGACAGTACTCCTACGAGCAGTACTTC. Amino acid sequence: CASSLGQYSYEQYF.

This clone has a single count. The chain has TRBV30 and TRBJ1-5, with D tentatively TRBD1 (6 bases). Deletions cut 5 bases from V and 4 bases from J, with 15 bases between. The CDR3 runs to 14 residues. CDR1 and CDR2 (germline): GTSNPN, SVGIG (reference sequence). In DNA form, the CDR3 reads TGTGCCTGGGGGACGGGACACCATAATCAGCCCCAGCATTTT. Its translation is CAWGTGHHNQPQHF.

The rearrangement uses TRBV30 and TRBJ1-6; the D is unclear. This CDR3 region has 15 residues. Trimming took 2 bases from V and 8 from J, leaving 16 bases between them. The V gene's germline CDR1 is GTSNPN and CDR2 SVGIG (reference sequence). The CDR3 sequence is CAWSKGGQLDSPLHF. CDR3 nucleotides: TGTGCCTGGAGTAAAGGAGGTCAGTTGGATTCACCCCTCCACTTT. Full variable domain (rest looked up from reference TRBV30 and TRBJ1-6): SQTIHQWPATLVQPVGSPLSLECTVEGTSNPNLYWYRQAAGRGLQLLFYSVGIGQISSEVPQNLSASRPQDRQFILSSKKLLLSDSGFYLCAWSKGGQLDSPLHFGNGTRLTVT.

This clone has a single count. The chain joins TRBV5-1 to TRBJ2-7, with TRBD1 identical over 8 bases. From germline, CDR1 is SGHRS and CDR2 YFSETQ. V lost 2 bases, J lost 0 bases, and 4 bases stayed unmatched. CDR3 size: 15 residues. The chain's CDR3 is CASSFLTGASYEQYF. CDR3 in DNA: TGCGCCAGCAGCTTCTTGACAGGGGCCTCCTACGAGCAGTACTTC.

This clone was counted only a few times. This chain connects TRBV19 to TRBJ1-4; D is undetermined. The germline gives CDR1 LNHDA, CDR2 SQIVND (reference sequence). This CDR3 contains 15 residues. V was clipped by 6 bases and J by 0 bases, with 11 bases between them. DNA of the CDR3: TGTGCCAGTAGCACGGGGAAAGCAACTAATGAAAAACTGTTTTTT. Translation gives CASSTGKATNEKLFF.